These 4 T cell receptor beta chains were sequenced from one sample in a study of T cells in Graves' hyperthyroidism and ophthalmopathy. There were TCR beta CDR3 regions amplified from RNA transcripts. A first-round RT-PCR of the TCR CDR3 used the HTBI primer set. TCRdb re-derived calls from the multiplex PCR reads in MiXCR, one entry per CDR3 protein. The sample lists 530,000 or so distinct CDR3 sequences, roughly a quarter occurring once. The sequenced sample was blood. The receptor source for this set is a young woman with Graves' ophthalmopathy.

This clonotype occurred many times. The V call is TRBV9, the J call TRBJ1-2; 7 bases line up with TRBD1. The CDR3 loop spans 15 amino acids. In germline, CDR1 is SGDLS, CDR2 YYNGEE. Trimming removed 0 bases from V and 4 bases from J; junction bases left unmatched: 6. This CDR3 reads CASSVGGDSIYGYTF. The CDR3 region has the DNA TGTGCCAGCAGCGTAGGAGGGGACAGTATCTATGGCTACACCTTC.

This clonotype has a handful of counts. The rearrangement links TRBV20-1 to TRBJ2-7; D uncertain. Germline loops: CDR1 DFQATT, CDR2 SNEGSKA (reference sequence). The CDR3 is 13 amino acids. The CDR3 sequence: CSSTRVWNYEQYF. CDR3 nucleotide sequence: TGCAGCTCCACCCGGGTGTGGAACTACGAGCAGTACTTC.

This clonotype was counted ten times or more. The chain recombines TRBV29-1 with TRBJ1-2; 9 bases align to TRBD1. V was pared by 0 bases and J by 0 bases, with 5 bases of the junction left unmatched. The CDR3 has 16 amino acids. CDR1 SQVTM and CDR2 ANQGSEA come from the germline V gene. The DNA of the CDR3 is TGCAGCGTTGAAGAACGGGACAGGGCTACTAACTATGGCTACACCTTC. It codes for CSVEERDRATNYGYTF.

The sample holds many counts of this clonotype. V usage is TRBV12-3 or TRBV12-4 and J usage is TRBJ1-2; no clear D. Between the trimmed V and J ends, which lost 1 base and 2 bases, there was a span of 8 bases. This CDR3 spans 14 amino acids. CDR3 nucleotides: TGTGCCAGCAGTTTAGGTACAGCGAACTATGGCTACACCTTC. It yields the protein CASSLGTANYGYTF.